The 29 T cell receptor beta chains reported below all come from one sample, sequenced in a study of OX40 agonist ivuxolimab in advanced cancers. TCRdb's copy holds only in-frame clones and misses some; the assay was immunoSEQ multiplex PCR. The sample has more than 60,000 clones; 77% are singletons. The input for sequencing was CD4+ or CD8+ T cells sorted from blood, taken in a trial of the OX40 agonist ivuxolimab. The receptors stem from an adult with an advanced solid tumor such as melanoma, head and neck, liver or kidney cancer.

V is TRBV28 and J is TRBJ2-3; D not certain. CDR1 is MDHEN and CDR2 is SYDVKM in the germline V gene. The CDR3 contains 12 residues. The V gene lost 8 bases and the J gene lost 0 bases, with 6 bases spanning the gap. CDR3 DNA sequence: TGTGCCAGCTACGCTAGCACAGATACGCAGTATTTT. It is translated as CASYASTDTQYF.

J is TRBJ2-7 and V is TRBV7-9; D is possibly TRBD1 (6 bases). V lost 5 bases to trimming and J lost 5 bases, with 19 bases between them. The CDR3 spans 15 residues. The germline CDR1 and CDR2 sequences are SEHNR and FQNEAQ (reference sequence). CDR3 DNA sequence: TGTGCCAGCAGCACCTATTTACAGGGCAGGAACGAGCAGTACTTC. Protein sequence: CASSTYLQGRNEQYF.

This rearrangement joins TRBV21-1 to TRBJ1-5; the D call in the table, TRBD1, was not verified against the DNA. TRBV21-1 is a pseudogene segment. The CDR3 extends over 19 amino acids. CDR3 DNA: TGTGCCAGCAGCACCTGCCGGGACAGGGGACAGTATAGCAATCAGCCCCAGCATTTT. It specifies CASSTCRDRGQYSNQPQHF.

The chain has TRBV19 and TRBJ1-1; 10 bases are shared with TRBD1. Trimming removed 5 bases from V and 2 bases from J; junction bases left unmatched: 5. The germline gives CDR1 LNHDA, CDR2 SQIVND (reference sequence). The CDR3 length is 15 residues. The CDR3 region has the DNA TGTGCCAGTAGTCTCCGGGACAGGGGTAACACTGAAGCTTTCTTT. Protein sequence: CASSLRDRGNTEAFF.

This clone was observed once. The chain couples TRBV30 to TRBJ1-2, with TRBD1 matching 8 bases. Trimming at V came to 5 bases and at J to 2 bases, leaving 7 bases not matched to a gene. Germline V lookup: CDR1 GTSNPN, CDR2 SVGIG (reference sequence). The CDR3 runs 14 residues. The CDR3 reads CAWGPDRENYGYTF. In DNA form, the CDR3 reads TGTGCCTGGGGACCGGACAGGGAGAACTATGGCTACACCTTC. Together with reference TRBV30 and TRBJ1-2, the CDR3 gives the full variable domain: SQTIHQWPATLVQPVGSPLSLECTVEGTSNPNLYWYRQAAGRGLQLLFYSVGIGQISSEVPQNLSASRPQDRQFILSSKKLLLSDSGFYLCAWGPDRENYGYTFGSGTRLTVV.

This CDR3 is CASSPPDRAEAFF. DNA for the CDR3: TGTGCCAGCAGCCCACCGGACAGGGCTGAAGCTTTCTTT. The chain carries TRBV7-9 and TRBJ1-1; TRBD1 aligns across 8 bases. Germline V gene data show CDR1 as SEHNR and CDR2 as FQNEAQ (reference sequence). V lost 5 bases, J lost 6 bases, and 5 bases stayed unmatched. This CDR3 comprises 13 residues.

The sample holds a few counts of this clone. This chain links TRBV5-1 with TRBJ2-1, with 11 bases matching TRBD2. The J segment lost 5 bases and the V segment lost 4 bases, leaving 5 bases of the junction unmatched. The germline CDR1 and CDR2 sequences are SGHRS and YFSETQ. The CDR3 contains 15 residues. The DNA for the CDR3 is TGCGCCAGCAGCCAGACTAGCGGGATTAACAATGAGCAGTTCTTC. Translation: CASSQTSGINNEQFF.

J is TRBJ2-3 and V is TRBV7-2, with D hard to call. CDR1 and CDR2 from the germline V gene are SGHTA and FQGNSA. V shed 1 base and J shed 2 bases, with 7 bases lying between them. This CDR3 contains 14 residues. CDR3 nucleotide sequence: TGTGCCAGCAGCTTAGATTGGTCCACAGATACGCAGTATTTT. Amino acid sequence: CASSLDWSTDTQYF.

In this sample, this clone turned up once. This chain links TRBV7-3 with TRBJ2-1; 8 bases are shared with TRBD1. The trim removed 5 bases at V and 4 bases at J, leaving 7 bases unmatched. CDR3 length: 15 amino acids. Germline V gene lookup returns CDR1 SGHTA and CDR2 FQGTGA. CDR3 nucleotides: TGTGCCAGCAGCCCCACCGGGACAGGATACAATGAGCAGTTCTTC. Amino acids: CASSPTGTGYNEQFF.

The J gene is TRBJ1-2, the V gene TRBV2; the D gene is possibly TRBD1 (6 bases). Germline CDR1 reads SNHLY; CDR2 reads FYNNEI. Trimming cost V 7 bases and J 8 bases, with 20 bases left between them. This CDR3 has 14 amino acids. DNA for the CDR3: TGTGCCAGCACTTCACAGGGTTTTTCACAAGGCTACACCTTC. Translating gives CASTSQGFSQGYTF.

This chain connects TRBV28 to TRBJ2-7; D might be TRBD1 (6 bases). CDR3 length: 15 residues. V dropped 4 bases and J dropped 0 bases, with 13 bases sitting between them. Germline V CDR1 and CDR2: MDHEN, SYDVKM. The CDR3 loop is CASSSRGQPSYEQYF. In nucleotides, the CDR3 is TGTGCCAGCAGTTCCAGGGGTCAACCCTCCTACGAGCAGTACTTC.

This sequence joins TRBV15 and TRBJ2-1; 12 nucleotides agree with TRBD2. This CDR3 region has 16 residues. V lost 1 base, J lost 8 bases, and 6 bases stayed unmatched. Germline CDR1 LNHNV, CDR2 YYDKDF (reference sequence). The CDR3: CATSRGLAGDLHEQFF. Written as DNA, the CDR3 is TGTGCCACCAGCAGAGGACTAGCGGGAGACTTACATGAGCAGTTCTTC.

The rearrangement links TRBV14 to TRBJ1-3; D is ambiguous. V gave up 4 bases and J gave up 2 bases, with 9 bases separating them. The CDR3 spans 14 residues. From germline, CDR1 is SGHDN and CDR2 FVKESK. The CDR3, as DNA: TGTGCCAGCAGCCGAAATGCGGCTGGAAACACCATATATTTT. Encoded protein: CASSRNAAGNTIYF.

The CDR3 sequence: CASSNQGPPYTF. The CDR3 DNA reads as TGTGCCAGCAGCAACCAGGGGCCGCCCTACACCTTC. V usage is TRBV7-9 and J usage is TRBJ1-2, with a weak D call TRBD1 (6 bases). There are 12 residues in the CDR3. The V gene lost 5 bases and the J gene lost 10 bases, with 14 bases spanning the gap. Germline assignment: CDR1 SEHNR and CDR2 FQNEAQ (reference sequence).

This clone was recorded a few times. This chain joins TRBV30 and TRBJ1-4; 7 positions match TRBD1. There are 13 residues in the CDR3. V trimming: 3 bases; J trimming: 17 bases; junction bases outside the gene matches: 15. The V gene's germline CDR1 is GTSNPN and CDR2 SVGIG (reference sequence). Here the CDR3 DNA reads TGTGCCTGGAGCCGGGGACAGCCGTTGCTGCTCTTTTTT. Translated, it gives CAWSRGQPLLLFF. Based on the CDR3 plus reference TRBV30 and TRBJ1-4, the full variable domain is SQTIHQWPATLVQPVGSPLSLECTVEGTSNPNLYWYRQAAGRGLQLLFYSVGIGQISSEVPQNLSASRPQDRQFILSSKKLLLSDSGFYLCAWSRGQPLLLFFGSGTQLSVL.

J is TRBJ2-3 and V is TRBV7-9, with 9 bases fitting TRBD2. J gave up 4 bases and V 0 bases, and 2 bases lay outside the gene matches. The CDR3 sequence is 15 residues long. The germline V gene encodes CDR1 SEHNR and CDR2 FQNEAQ (reference sequence). The CDR3 loop is CASSLAAGGSDTQYF. The CDR3 coding sequence is TGTGCCAGCAGCTTAGCCGCGGGGGGGTCAGATACGCAGTATTTT. Full variable domain (rest looked up from reference TRBV7-9 and TRBJ2-3): DTGVSQNPRHKITKRGQNVTFRCDPISEHNRLYWYRQTLGQGPEFLTYFQNEAQLEKSRLLSDRFSAERPKGSFSTLEIQRTEQGDSAMYLCASSLAAGGSDTQYFGPGTRLTVL.

The CDR3 region has the DNA TGCGCCAGCAGCTCCAGGGGGGAAAACACTGAAGCTTTCTTT. Encoded protein: CASSSRGENTEAFF. The chain carries TRBV5-1 and TRBJ1-1, with TRBD1 identical over 7 bases. Germline-derived CDR1 and CDR2 are SGHRS and YFSETQ. V lost 3 bases and J lost 2; bases outside the gene matches: 4. CDR3 length equals 14 residues.

The chain carries TRBV30 and TRBJ1-5; D is uncertain. The CDR3 has 15 residues. The V end lost 1 base, the J end lost 0 bases, and 10 bases lay between the germline ends. Looked up from germline, CDR1 is GTSNPN and CDR2 is SVGIG (reference sequence). DNA of the CDR3: TGTGCCTGGAGTGAGGCCCAGGATAGCAATCAGCCCCAGCATTTT. It translates to CAWSEAQDSNQPQHF.

The chain employs TRBV7-6 and TRBJ2-1; D may match TRBD1 or TRBD2 (5 bases each). The germline gives CDR1 SGHVS, CDR2 FNYEAQ. The CDR3 extends over 14 amino acids. Trimming shortened V by 5 bases and J by 6 bases, and 14 bases separated the two germline ends. The CDR3 DNA follows: TGTGCCAGCAGCCCTCTCGGGGCTACCAATGAGCAGTTCTTC. Translated: CASSPLGATNEQFF.

The genes are TRBV19 and TRBJ2-7; D is perhaps TRBD2 (7 bases). This CDR3 region has 16 residues. Per germline, CDR1 LNHDA and CDR2 SQIVND (reference sequence). V lost 3 bases to trimming and J lost 6 bases, with 21 bases between them. The chain's CDR3 is CASSMTPVGGASEQYF. CDR3 in DNA: TGTGCCAGTAGTATGACCCCTGTGGGGGGGGCGAGCGAGCAGTACTTC. The complete variable domain, with remaining parts taken from reference TRBV19 and TRBJ2-7, reads DGGITQSPKYLFRKEGQNVTLSCEQNLNHDAMYWYRQDPGQGLRLIYYSQIVNDFQKGDIAEGYSVSREKKESFPLTVTSAQKNPTAFYLCASSMTPVGGASEQYFGPGTRLTVT.

This clone was counted a few times. Here the CDR3 reads CASSTGGAGNSPLHF. DNA of the CDR3: TGTGCCAGCAGCACAGGGGGCGCGGGTAATTCACCCCTCCACTTT. The chain carries TRBV6-5 and TRBJ1-6, with 9 nucleotides matching TRBD1. CDR3 size: 15 residues. The germline gives CDR1 MNHEY, CDR2 SVGAGI. V lost 6 bases and J lost 6; bases outside the gene matches: 6.

The chain has TRBV14 and TRBJ2-7; the D gene is possibly TRBD2 (6 bases). CDR1 and CDR2 (germline): SGHDN, FVKESK. The CDR3 sequence is 15 residues long. V shed 4 bases and J shed 7 bases, with 20 bases lying between them. This CDR3 reads CASSRLSGGTWEQYF. The CDR3 nucleotides read TGTGCCAGCAGCCGTCTTTCTGGAGGGACCTGGGAGCAGTACTTC.

V is TRBV6-6 and J is TRBJ1-1; the match to TRBD1 covers 12 bases. This CDR3 is built from 14 residues. Germline V CDR1 and CDR2: MNHNY, SVGAGI (reference sequence). Trimming at V came to 8 bases and at J to 5 bases, leaving 6 bases not matched to a gene. This CDR3 reads CASQGTGGRTEAFF. CDR3 coding DNA: TGTGCCAGCCAAGGGACAGGGGGCCGGACTGAAGCTTTCTTT.

The rearrangement uses TRBV4-2 and TRBJ1-1; D may be TRBD1 (5 bases). V lost 4 bases and J lost 1, with 10 bases in between. This CDR3 has 14 amino acids. CDR1 and CDR2 from the germline V gene are LGHNA and YNFKEQ. CDR3 nucleotide sequence: TGTGCCAGCAGCCTCTGGGGGGGGAACACTGAAGCTTTCTTT. Protein product: CASSLWGGNTEAFF.

V is TRBV19 and J is TRBJ1-5; D is undetermined. This CDR3 region has 17 residues. V lost 2 bases, J lost 1 base, and 15 bases lay in between. Germline V lookup: CDR1 LNHDA, CDR2 SQIVND (reference sequence). The CDR3 reads CASSIMSAQRSNQPQHF. DNA for the CDR3: TGTGCCAGTAGTATAATGTCCGCCCAACGGAGCAATCAGCCCCAGCATTTT.

This clone appeared a few times. The chain employs TRBV4-1 and TRBJ2-1, with TRBD2 matching 8 bases. This CDR3 is built from 15 residues. Germline V lookup: CDR1 MGHRA, CDR2 YSYEKL. J was trimmed by 7 bases and V by 1 base; bases with no gene match: 6. CDR3 sequence (DNA): TGCGCCAGCAGCCAAGCGGGGACTAGTAGGAATGAGCAGTTCTTC. Translated, it gives CASSQAGTSRNEQFF.

V gene TRBV7-3 combines with J gene TRBJ1-1; tentatively, D is TRBD1 (5 bases). CDR3 length equals 15 residues. Trimming removed 2 bases at V and 3 bases at J, with 13 bases between. Per the germline V gene, CDR1 is SGHTA and CDR2 is FQGTGA. As DNA, the CDR3 is TGTGCCAGCAGCTTATTGGCAGGGACGGACACTGAAGCTTTCTTT. Translation gives CASSLLAGTDTEAFF.

This clone was recorded once. This chain uses TRBV4-1 with TRBJ2-6; D not resolved. This CDR3 spans 15 amino acids. Per germline, CDR1 MGHRA and CDR2 YSYEKL. Trimming left V 2 bases short and J 0 bases short, with 5 bases between. CDR3: CASSQRSSGANVLTF. CDR3 coding DNA: TGCGCCAGCAGCCAACGTAGCTCTGGGGCCAACGTCCTGACTTTC.

The rearrangement links TRBV30 to TRBJ2-5, with D uncertain. V dropped 0 bases and J dropped 4 bases, with 6 bases sitting between them. CDR1 GTSNPN and CDR2 SVGIG come from the germline V gene (reference sequence). CDR3 length: 12 residues. The CDR3 nucleotides read TGTGCCTGGAGTGTAGGCCGAGAGACCCAGTACTTC. It codes for CAWSVGRETQYF.